These 11 T cell receptor beta chains share one sample of origin, sequenced in a study of blood T cell repertoires in COVID-19. TCRdb keeps only in-frame clones here, not all; method: immunoSEQ multiplex PCR. The sample lists about 210,000 clones, around 82% occurring once. Sample: peripheral blood. These TCRs come from a man between 50 and 59 years old with active or convalescent COVID-19.

CDR3 sequence: CASSLAGADTQYF. CDR3 bases: TGTGCCAGCAGCTTGGCGGGTGCAGATACGCAGTATTTT. The gene calls are TRBV7-9 and TRBJ2-3; possibly TRBD2 for D (5 bases). CDR3 length equals 13 residues. V was cut by 3 bases and J by 4 bases, with 8 bases left in between. Germline CDR1 SEHNR, CDR2 FQNEAQ (reference sequence).

V gene TRBV3-1 (or the pseudogene TRBV3-2) combines with J gene TRBJ2-5; tentative D call: TRBD1 (8 bases). CDR3 length: 15 amino acids. V gave up 3 bases and J gave up 4 bases, with 15 bases separating them. Germline CDR1 LGHDT, CDR2 YNNKEL (reference sequence). The CDR3 region is CASSQTDREGETQYF. The DNA for the CDR3 is TGTGCCAGCAGCCAGACGGACAGGGAGGGAGAGACCCAGTACTTC.

The chain recombines TRBV19 with TRBJ2-2; 7 nucleotides match TRBD2. The CDR3 consists of 16 residues. CDR1 is LNHDA, CDR2 SQIVND, per germline (reference sequence). V shed 3 bases and J 5 bases; nucleotides not matched to a gene: 9. As DNA, the CDR3 is TGTGCCAGTAGTATGATCGGCGGGGGAGGAACCGGGGAGCTGTTTTTT. Its protein product is CASSMIGGGGTGELFF.

The chain carries TRBV7-9 and TRBJ2-7; the match to TRBD2 covers 8 bases. Germline V gene data show CDR1 as SEHNR and CDR2 as FQNEAQ (reference sequence). There are 17 residues in the CDR3. V gave up 0 bases and J gave up 0 bases; unmatched junction bases: 7. CDR3: CASSLALAGRLSYEQYF. The CDR3 region has the DNA TGTGCCAGCAGCTTAGCTCTAGCGGGCCGACTCTCCTACGAGCAGTACTTC.

This chain joins TRBV2 and TRBJ2-2; tentatively, D is TRBD1 (6 bases). This CDR3 spans 14 amino acids. Germline loops: CDR1 SNHLY, CDR2 FYNNEI. V was cut by 1 base and J by 5 bases, with 8 bases left in between. The CDR3 sequence: CASSEVRGTGELFF. The CDR3 DNA reads as TGTGCCAGCAGTGAAGTCAGGGGTACCGGGGAGCTGTTTTTT. Looking up the rest from reference TRBV2 and TRBJ2-2 gives the full variable domain: EPEVTQTPSHQVTQMGQEVILRCVPISNHLYFYWYRQILGQKVEFLVSFYNNEISEKSEIFDDQFSVERPDGSNFTLKIRSTKLEDSAMYFCASSEVRGTGELFFGEGSRLTVL.

DNA of the CDR3: TGTGCCAGCAGTGACAGTCATCTCACCTACAATGAGCAGTTCTTC. It yields the protein CASSDSHLTYNEQFF. This chain links TRBV6-1 with TRBJ2-1, with D unresolved. CDR1 is MNHNS, CDR2 SASEGT, per germline. Deletions cut 3 bases from V and 2 bases from J, with 11 bases between. This CDR3 is 15 amino acids long.

The V and J genes are TRBV29-1 and TRBJ1-1; TRBD1 agrees at 9 bases. J was trimmed by 3 bases and V by 5 bases; bases with no gene match: 7. Germline loops: CDR1 SQVTM, CDR2 ANQGSEA. The CDR3 extends over 14 amino acids. The CDR3 DNA reads as TGCAGCGTTCACAACAGGGGGCAGGACACTGAAGCTTTCTTT. Encoded protein: CSVHNRGQDTEAFF.

This sequence joins TRBV5-6 and TRBJ2-6; D is perhaps TRBD2 (5 bases). Per the germline V gene, CDR1 is SGHDT and CDR2 is YYEEEE. This CDR3 spans 17 amino acids. Trimming stripped 4 bases from V and 0 bases from J, with 14 bases between. This CDR3 is CASSEARRASGANVLTF. CDR3 nucleotide sequence: TGTGCCAGCAGCGAGGCCAGGCGGGCCTCTGGGGCCAACGTCCTGACTTTC.

Concerning this clone itself: At one end the junction does not follow the germline gene, possibly because of a read error. The genes are TRBV27 and TRBJ1-5; TRBD1 aligns across 11 bases. The V gene's germline CDR1 is MNHEY and CDR2 SMNVEV (reference sequence). This CDR3 comprises 18 residues. CDR3 coding DNA: TGTGCCACCAGTGACCTGGGGACAGGGGGGATTGGGAATCAGCCCCAGCATTTT. Its translation: CATSDLGTGGIGNQPQHF.

The chain combines TRBV7-6 with TRBJ2-1; the match to TRBD2 covers 10 bases. The CDR3 loop spans 16 amino acids. J gave up 5 bases and V 5 bases, and 9 bases lay outside the gene matches. Per the germline V gene, CDR1 is SGHVS and CDR2 is FNYEAQ. CDR3 DNA: TGTGCCAGCAGCCGGCTAGCGGGAGCACTCGACAATGAGCAGTTCTTC. Amino acids: CASSRLAGALDNEQFF.

The chain recombines TRBV5-1 with TRBJ1-2, with TRBD1 matching over 8 bases. J lost 4 bases, V lost 0 bases, and 5 bases had no gene match. This CDR3 is built from 15 residues. Germline loops: CDR1 SGHRS, CDR2 YFSETQ. Written as DNA, the CDR3 is TGCGCCAGCAGCTTGGATACAGGGGGGGGCTATGGCTACACCTTC. This codes for CASSLDTGGGYGYTF. The full variable domain, with the rest looked up from reference TRBV5-1 and TRBJ1-2, is KAGVTQTPRYLIKTRGQQVTLSCSPISGHRSVSWYQQTPGQGLQFLFEYFSETQRNKGNFPGRFSGRQFSNSRSEMNVSTLELGDSALYLCASSLDTGGGYGYTFGSGTRLTVV.